The present T cell receptor beta chain was sequenced within a study of CXCR3-negative and CXCR3-positive naive CD8 T cells. Study-wide results and caveats: A higher hydrophobicity marked the TRB CDR3s of CXCR3-positive naive cells versus CXCR3-negative naive cells. Memory CD8+ cells showed much lower diversity, while both naive subsets displayed comparably high diversity.

Concerning this clonotype: The antigen remains undetermined.

CDR1 is MDHEN, CDR2 SYDVKM, per germline. The CDR3 runs to 16 residues. The TRB libraries of cDNA were built by UMI-labeled 5' RACE. TCRdb reanalyzed the 5' RACE reads and collapses them to one entry per CDR3 protein, without DNA. Here the sample table reports some 150,000 distinct CDR3 sequences. This chain joins TRBV28 and TRBJ2-7; TCRdb returns TRBD1, unconfirmable since there is no DNA. The TCR was taken from a human donor in good health. Some clones in this sample may be carry-over from other donors' samples. The sample consisted of naive CXCR3+ CD8+ T cells from blood. Regarding subset: CD45RO-CCR7+CD27+CD95- naive CD8+ T cells expressing CXCR3 (TNR3+). CDR3 protein: CASSDLPGQGSYEQYF.